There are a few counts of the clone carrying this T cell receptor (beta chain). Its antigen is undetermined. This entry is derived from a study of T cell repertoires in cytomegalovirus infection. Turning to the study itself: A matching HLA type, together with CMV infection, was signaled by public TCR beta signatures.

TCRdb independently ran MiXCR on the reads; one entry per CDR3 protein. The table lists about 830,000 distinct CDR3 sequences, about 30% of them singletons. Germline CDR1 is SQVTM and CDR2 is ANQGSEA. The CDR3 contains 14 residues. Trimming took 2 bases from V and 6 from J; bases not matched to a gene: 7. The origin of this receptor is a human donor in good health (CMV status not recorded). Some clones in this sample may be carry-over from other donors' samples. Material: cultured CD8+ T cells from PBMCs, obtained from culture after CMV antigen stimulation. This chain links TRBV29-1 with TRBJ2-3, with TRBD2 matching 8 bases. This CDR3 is CSVEKAGEGDTQYF. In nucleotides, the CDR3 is TGCAGCGTTGAAAAAGCGGGGGAAGGGGATACGCAGTATTTT.